This TCR beta chain was recovered during a study of T cells in Graves' hyperthyroidism and ophthalmopathy. General study findings and limits: Patients with ophthalmopathy were separated from those with stable hyperthyroidism by a 13 V-J model. The model's output predicted ophthalmopathy at a median of about 5.9 months prior to onset.

CDR1 is KGHSH, CDR2 LQKENI, per germline. The ends were cut back, 0 bases at V and 0 bases at J, with 10 bases in the middle. The CDR3 is 16 residues long. This clonotype was found a few times. Its antigen is as yet unknown. Amplification of TCR beta CDR3 regions used RNA as the template. During a first-round RT-PCR of the TCR CDR3, the HTBI primer set was used. TCRdb reprocessed the multiplex PCR reads with MiXCR, giving one entry per CDR3 protein. The table has around 530,000 distinct CDR3 sequences, 17% seen once. The TCR sequence derives from a young woman with Graves' ophthalmopathy. The chain joins TRBV18 to TRBJ2-3; tentative D call: TRBD2 (6 bases). Sequences were obtained from blood. CDR3 sequence (DNA): TGTGCCAGCTCACCACCTTCAGGGACTAGCACAGATACGCAGTATTTT. This encodes CASSPPSGTSTDTQYF.